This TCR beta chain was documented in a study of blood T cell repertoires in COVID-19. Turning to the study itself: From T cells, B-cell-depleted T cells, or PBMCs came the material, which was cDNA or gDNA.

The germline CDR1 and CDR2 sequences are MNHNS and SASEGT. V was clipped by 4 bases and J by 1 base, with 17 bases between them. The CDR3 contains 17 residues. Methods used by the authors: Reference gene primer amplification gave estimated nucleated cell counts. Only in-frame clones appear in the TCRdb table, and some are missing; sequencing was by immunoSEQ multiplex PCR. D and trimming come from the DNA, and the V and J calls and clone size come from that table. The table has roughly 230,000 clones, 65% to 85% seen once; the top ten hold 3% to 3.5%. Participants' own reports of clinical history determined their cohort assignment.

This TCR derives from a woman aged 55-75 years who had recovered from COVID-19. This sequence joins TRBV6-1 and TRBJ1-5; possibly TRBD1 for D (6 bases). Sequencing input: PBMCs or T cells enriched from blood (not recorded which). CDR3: CASSAGTRGRSNQPQHF. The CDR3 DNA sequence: TGTGCCAGCAGTGCAGGGACACGGGGAAGGAGCAATCAGCCCCAGCATTTT.